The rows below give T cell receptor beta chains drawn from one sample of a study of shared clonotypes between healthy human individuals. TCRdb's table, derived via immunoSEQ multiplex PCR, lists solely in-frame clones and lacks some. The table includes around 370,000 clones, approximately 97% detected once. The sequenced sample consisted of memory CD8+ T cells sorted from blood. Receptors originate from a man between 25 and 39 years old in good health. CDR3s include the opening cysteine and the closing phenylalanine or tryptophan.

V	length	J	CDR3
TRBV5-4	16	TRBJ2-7	CASSLYLGTGADEQYF
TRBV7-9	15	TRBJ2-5	CASTHRDREQETQYF
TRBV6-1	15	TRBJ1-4	CASSDLTGGNEKLFF
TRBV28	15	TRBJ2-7	CASSLWGISSYEQYF
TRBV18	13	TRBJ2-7	CASSRGAVYEQYF
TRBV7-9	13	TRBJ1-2	CASSFGLNYGYTF
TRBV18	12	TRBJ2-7	CASSRGTYEQYF
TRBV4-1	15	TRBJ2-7	CASSQLRDRPHEQYF
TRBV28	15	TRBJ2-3	CASSFLSGSADTQYF
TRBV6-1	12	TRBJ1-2	CASSEGAYGYTF
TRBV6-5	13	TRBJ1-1	CASRLSGGTEAFF
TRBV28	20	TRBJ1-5	CASSLFMSPGVGGSNQPQHF
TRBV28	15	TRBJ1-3	CASSPTGGSGNTIYF
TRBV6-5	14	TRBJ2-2	CASSWTGNTGELFF
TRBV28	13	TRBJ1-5	CASSLTSNQPQHF
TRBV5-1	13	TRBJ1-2	CASSLGNNYGYTF
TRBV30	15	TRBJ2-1	CAWSGIAGGPNEQFF
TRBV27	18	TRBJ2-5	CASSRFLSTSGLQETQYF
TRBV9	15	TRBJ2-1	CASSPTVGVYNEQFF
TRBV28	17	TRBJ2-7	CASSRGLGTSASYEQYF
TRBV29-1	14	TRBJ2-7	CSVGDAGRSQEQYF
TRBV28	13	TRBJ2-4	CASGTLAKNIQYF
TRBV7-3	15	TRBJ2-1	CASSLRDGNGVEQFF
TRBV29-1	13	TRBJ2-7	CSVSGKRNYEQYF
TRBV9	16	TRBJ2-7	CASSVGGTSGNHEQYF